Listed below are T cell receptor beta chains from one sample, sequenced in a study of T cell changes during pregnancy in multiple sclerosis. Clones were read by immunoSEQ multiplex PCR, and TCRdb kept only the in-frame ones, dropping some. The sample holds 50,000 to 55,000 clones, about nine tenths seen once. The starting material was CD4+ T cells from peripheral blood mononuclear cells, obtained in the third trimester of pregnancy. These receptors originate from a female donor with multiple sclerosis, enrolled in a pregnancy study. CDR3s include the opening cysteine and the closing phenylalanine or tryptophan. The D gene is left open where the match is weak. The size of a clone is reported for some rows only, either as once, few or many, or as a class for expanded clones.

14 | NA | NA | TRBJ2-1 | TRBV7-3 | TGTGCCAGCAGCCATAACGGGGTCGGGAATGAGCAGTTCTTC | CASSHNGVGNEQFF
15 | NA | TRBD2 | TRBJ2-7 | TRBV4-1 | TGCGCCAGCAGCCAAACTAGCGGGGTTTCCTACGAGCAGTACTTC | CASSQTSGVSYEQYF
14 | NA | NA | TRBJ2-2 | TRBV6-5 | TGTGCCAGCAGCCTAATTGGGGGCGCCGGGGAGCTGTTTTTT | CASSLIGGAGELFF
15 | NA | TRBD1 | TRBJ2-7 | TRBV14 | TGTGCCAGCAGCCAAGATAGGACAGGCCTCGGAGAGCAGTACTTC | CASSQDRTGLGEQYF
15 | NA | NA | TRBJ2-1 | TRBV27 | TGTGCCAGCAGTTTCCGGGCCCCCGGGGTTAATGAGCAGTTCTTC | CASSFRAPGVNEQFF
15 | NA | NA | TRBJ2-2 | TRBV9 | TGTGCCAGCAGCCCACGACTCGCGAACACCGGGGAGCTGTTTTTT | CASSPRLANTGELFF
14 | NA | NA | TRBJ2-5 | TRBV16 | TGTGCCAGCAGCCAATGGGGAGGCCAAGAGACCCAGTACTTC | CASSQWGGQETQYF
15 | NA | NA | TRBJ2-7 | TRBV12-5 | TGTGCTAGTGGTCTCCGGGTCGCACGGTTCTACGAGCAGTACTTC | CASGLRVARFYEQYF
12 | NA | TRBD1 | TRBJ2-1 | TRBV29-1 | TGCAGCGTCCGGACAGGACCAAATGAGCAGTTCTTC | CSVRTGPNEQFF
15 | NA | NA | TRBJ2-3 | TRBV5-1 | TGCGCCAGCAGCTTGGACAGGGCAACCACAGATACGCAGTATTTT | CASSLDRATTDTQYF
20 | NA | NA | TRBJ1-3 | TRBV5-1 | TGCGCCAGCAGCTTAAATCCGGGACTTAAAAAAAGGAACTCTGGAAACACCATATATTTT | CASSLNPGLKKRNSGNTIYF
14 | NA | NA | TRBJ2-7 | TRBV6-1 | TGTGCCAGCAGCCCTGGGAGGTTATCCTACGAGCAGTACTTC | CASSPGRLSYEQYF
14 | NA | NA | TRBJ2-3 | TRBV6-1 | TGTGCCAGCAGAAGGGGGATACGCACAGATACGCAGTATTTT | CASRRGIRTDTQYF
15 | NA | TRBD2 | TRBJ2-1 | TRBV5-1 | TGCGCCAGCAGCCTAAGGACTAGCGGGGGTAATGAGCAGTTCTTC | CASSLRTSGGNEQFF
18 | NA | TRBD1 | TRBJ2-6 | TRBV19 | TGTGCCAGTACGAAAGACGACAGGGTACTAACCGGGGCCAACGTCCTGACTTTC | CASTKDDRVLTGANVLTF
11 | NA | NA | TRBJ1-2 | TRBV30 | TGTGCCTGGAGTCAATACTATGGCTACACCTTC | CAWSQYYGYTF
17 | NA | TRBD2 | TRBJ2-1 | TRBV7-3 | TGTGCCAGCAGCTCCATCGGACTAGCGGGTCCGAACAATGAGCAGTTCTTC | CASSSIGLAGPNNEQFF
16 | NA | TRBD2 | TRBJ2-5 | TRBV5-6 | TGTGCCAGCAGCCTGGAGGGATCGCGGGGGCAAGAGACCCAGTACTTC | CASSLEGSRGQETQYF
15 | NA | NA | TRBJ1-6 | TRBV27 | TGTGCCAGCAGTTTCTCCAACCCGCAGGGTTCACCCCTCCACTTT | CASSFSNPQGSPLHF
15 | NA | NA | TRBJ1-2 | TRBV10-1 | TGCGCCAGCAGTGGTGGGGGGGAAAAATACTATGGCTACACCTTC | CASSGGGEKYYGYTF
11 | NA | NA | TRBJ1-2 | TRBV27 | TGTGCCACCAGGGACGGGGGTGGCTACACCTTC | CATRDGGGYTF
18 | once | TRBD1 | TRBJ2-3 | TRBV5-4 | TGTGCCAGCAGCGAGGACCCAGGGACAGCGAGTATCACAGATACGCAGTATTTT | CASSEDPGTASITDTQYF
16 | once | TRBD1 | TRBJ2-7 | TRBV5-5 | TGTGCCAGCAGCAGATTTGGGACAGGCAGCTCCTACGAGCAGTACTTC | CASSRFGTGSSYEQYF
13 | NA | NA | TRBJ2-7 | TRBV27 | TGTGCCAGCAGTAACAGGGTTTTCTACGAGCAGTACTTC | CASSNRVFYEQYF
16 | NA | TRBD1 | TRBJ1-3 | TRBV6-5 | TGTGCCAGCAGTTACGGGACAGGGGGATTGGAAAACACCATATATTTT | CASSYGTGGLENTIYF
16 | NA | NA | TRBJ2-1 | TRBV5-4 | TGTGCCAGCAGCCAGGGTCGGGGGGCGTCCTACAATGAGCAGTTCTTC | CASSQGRGASYNEQFF
13 | NA | NA | TRBJ2-1 | TRBV5-1 | TGCGCCAGCTTGGCAGAGGGAGGCAATGAGCAGTTCTTC | CASLAEGGNEQFF
16 | NA | TRBD2 | TRBJ2-1 | TRBV11-2 | TGTGCCAGCAGCTTAGTTGGCGGGGGCTCCTACAATGAGCAGTTCTTC | CASSLVGGGSYNEQFF
14 | few | NA | TRBJ2-2 | TRBV18 | TGTGCCAGCTCACCGGTTAAGGGGCCCGGGGAGCTGTTTTTT | CASSPVKGPGELFF
16 | NA | TRBD2 | TRBJ2-5 | TRBV9 | TGTGCCAGCAGCGTAGTTGGCGGGGGGGCCCAAGAGACCCAGTACTTC | CASSVVGGGAQETQYF
17 | NA | NA | TRBJ1-5 | TRBV19 | TGTGCCAGTAGTATAGATCAGGGGAGAGGGCACAATCAGCCCCAGCATTTT | CASSIDQGRGHNQPQHF
17 | NA | NA | TRBJ1-3 | TRBV6-1 | TGTGCCAGCAGTGACCTACCGGGTCTTGTATCTGGAAACACCATATATTTT | CASSDLPGLVSGNTIYF
12 | NA | NA | TRBJ1-6 | TRBV30 | TGTGCCTCCGGGACTGGGAATTCACCCCTCCACTTT | CASGTGNSPLHF
12 | few | NA | TRBJ1-2 | TRBV18 | TGTGCCAGCTCTCCGGGGAACTATGGCTACACCTTC | CASSPGNYGYTF
16 | NA | NA | TRBJ1-6 | TRBV4-1 | TGCGCCAGCAGCCAAGAACAGCCTACTTCCAATTCACCCCTCCACTTT | CASSQEQPTSNSPLHF
15 | few | NA | TRBJ1-1 | TRBV19 | TGTGCCAGTAGTAACTTCCGGGGGATGAACAGTGAAGCTTTCTTT | CASSNFRGMNSEAFF
13 | NA | NA | TRBJ2-5 | TRBV9 | TGTGCCAGCAGCGGGGGACTCAAAGAGACCCAGTACTTC | CASSGGLKETQYF
15 | NA | TRBD1 | TRBJ1-1 | TRBV30 | TGTGCCTGGAGGGAAACCAGGGGGATAAGTGCTGAAGCTTTCTTT | CAWRETRGISAEAFF
13 | NA | NA | TRBJ1-5 | TRBV7-2 | TGTGCCAGCAACCTATACCAGGATCAGCCCCAGCATTTT | CASNLYQDQPQHF
14 | NA | TRBD1 | TRBJ2-2 | TRBV5-1 | TGCGCCAGCAGCTTGGACAGGGGAAGCGGGGAGCTGTTTTTT | CASSLDRGSGELFF
16 | NA | TRBD2 | TRBJ2-2 | TRBV15 | TGTGCCACCAGCAGAGGGCGGGGGGCTAACACCGGGGAGCTGTTTTTT | CATSRGRGANTGELFF
13 | NA | NA | TRBJ1-2 | TRBV14 | TGTGCCAGCAGCCAAGCACAGGGCCATGGCTACACCTTC | CASSQAQGHGYTF
14 | NA | NA | TRBJ2-1 | TRBV5-1 | TGCGCCAGCCAAACGGGACTCCCCGGAAGCGAGCAGTTCTTC | CASQTGLPGSEQFF
13 | NA | NA | TRBJ1-1 | TRBV7-9 | TGTGCCAGCAGCGCGTGGGAGACTAGCGCAGCTTTCTTT | CASSAWETSAAFF
16 | NA | NA | TRBJ2-5 | TRBV5-1 | TGCGCCAGCAGCTTGGATCTTGGGGGGGGCCAACAGACCCAGTACTTC | CASSLDLGGGQQTQYF
14 | few | NA | TRBJ1-2 | TRBV6-6 | TGTGCCAGCAGTGGCCGACGGGATTCGGGGGGCTACACCTTC | CASSGRRDSGGYTF
11 | NA | NA | TRBJ2-5 | TRBV6-5 | TGTGCCAGCAGTGCTAAAGAGACCCAGTACTTC | CASSAKETQYF